These 18 T cell receptor beta chains share one sample of origin, sequenced in a study of blood T cell repertoires in COVID-19. Using immunoSEQ multiplex PCR, the repertoire was profiled, and TCRdb retains in-frame clones only, with some absent. The sample contains under 250,000 clones, 80% to 90% of which appear only once. Sequenced material: PBMCs or T cells enriched from blood (not recorded which). The receptors were sampled from a woman aged 25 to 39 who had been exposed to COVID-19.

The rearrangement joins TRBV7-9 to TRBJ2-1; 14 bases fit TRBD2. V shed 5 bases, J shed 0 bases, and the junction held 9 bases outside the gene matches. The CDR3 totals 19 residues. Germline CDR1 reads SEHNR; CDR2 reads FQNEAQ (reference sequence). CDR3: CASSPRLAGGPSSYNEQFF. For the CDR3, the DNA is TGTGCCAGCAGCCCGCGACTAGCGGGAGGGCCAAGCTCCTACAATGAGCAGTTCTTC.

The chain couples TRBV29-1 to TRBJ2-3; D possibly corresponds to TRBD2 (5 bases). Trimming cost V 0 bases and J 1 base, with 14 bases left between them. Germline CDR1 is SQVTM and CDR2 is ANQGSEA. CDR3 size: 16 residues. Here the CDR3 DNA reads TGCAGCGTTGAAGACGGGGAGAGGACCCGCACAGATACGCAGTATTTT. Amino acids: CSVEDGERTRTDTQYF.

The chain links TRBV6-5 to TRBJ2-2; D is unclear. The CDR3 loop spans 11 amino acids. V was cut by 7 bases and J by 9 bases, with 9 bases left in between. Germline values: CDR1 MNHEY, CDR2 SVGAGI. The CDR3 protein is CASKQTWELFF. Written as DNA, the CDR3 is TGTGCCAGCAAACAGACCTGGGAGCTGTTTTTT.

The chain joins TRBV9 to TRBJ1-3; 7 nucleotides align to TRBD1. The germline gives CDR1 SGDLS, CDR2 YYNGEE. J lost 4 bases, V lost 4 bases, and 11 bases had no gene match. The CDR3 has 16 amino acids. This CDR3 is CASSTGGGTTGNTIYF. In DNA, the CDR3 is TGTGCCAGCAGCACAGGAGGGGGCACTACCGGAAACACCATATATTTT.

V and J are TRBV6-5 and TRBJ1-4; tentative D call: TRBD1 (5 bases). CDR3 length: 15 amino acids. Germline V gene sequence: CDR1 MNHEY, CDR2 SVGAGI. V lost 0 bases to trimming and J lost 4 bases, with 9 bases between them. CDR3 in DNA: TGTGCCAGCAGTTACTCGCAGGGTATTAATGAAAAACTGTTTTTT. Translation: CASSYSQGINEKLFF.

V gene TRBV3-1 (or the pseudogene TRBV3-2) combines with J gene TRBJ1-2, with D possibly TRBD1 on 5 matching bases. Germline V lookup: CDR1 LGHDT, CDR2 YNNKEL (reference sequence). The CDR3 is made up of 14 amino acids. The germline V and J ends were trimmed by 1 base and 4 bases, with 10 bases remaining between them. Here the CDR3 DNA reads TGTGCCAGCAGCCAAGCCAGGGCAGGCTATGGCTACACCTTC. Translating gives CASSQARAGYGYTF.

The V gene is TRBV13, the J gene TRBJ2-5, with 7 nucleotides matching TRBD1. Germline assignment: CDR1 PRHDT and CDR2 FYEKMQ (reference sequence). The J segment lost 1 base and the V segment lost 5 bases, leaving 10 bases of the junction unmatched. This CDR3 has 16 amino acids. As DNA, the CDR3 is TGTGCCAGCAGCCCATCTAGGGGGCGGTTCCAAGAGACCCAGTACTTC. Protein sequence: CASSPSRGRFQETQYF. Based on the CDR3 plus reference TRBV13 and TRBJ2-5, the full variable domain is AAGVIQSPRHLIKEKRETATLKCYPIPRHDTVYWYQQGPGQDPQFLISFYEKMQSDKGSIPDRFSAQQFSDYHSELNMSSLELGDSALYFCASSPSRGRFQETQYFGPGTRLLVL.

The V call is TRBV11-2, the J call TRBJ2-3; possible D gene TRBD2, 6 bases. Germline CDR1 reads SGHAT; CDR2 reads FQNNGV. The CDR3 is 15 amino acids. V was trimmed by 3 bases and J by 2 bases, leaving 12 bases between them. Written as DNA, the CDR3 is TGTGCCAGCAGCTTGGGACTGAGAGTCACAGATACGCAGTATTTT. This encodes CASSLGLRVTDTQYF.

Only one count was recorded for this clone. V gene TRBV27 combines with J gene TRBJ2-7; the match to TRBD1 covers 11 bases. Trimming took 3 bases from V and 4 from J; bases not matched to a gene: 2. From germline, CDR1 is MNHEY and CDR2 SMNVEV (reference sequence). The CDR3 spans 14 residues. The CDR3 loop reads CASSFGTGGYEQYF. In DNA, the CDR3 is TGTGCCAGCAGTTTTGGGACAGGGGGTTACGAGCAGTACTTC.

The chain links TRBV6-5 to TRBJ2-1; TRBD2 matches 11 bases. The germline V gene encodes CDR1 MNHEY and CDR2 SVGAGI. This CDR3 comprises 14 residues. V lost 6 bases, J lost 6 bases, and 4 bases stayed unmatched. The CDR3 loop is CASRLLAGGNEQFF. The CDR3 nucleotides read TGTGCCAGCAGACTCCTAGCGGGAGGCAATGAGCAGTTCTTC.

The V gene is TRBV5-1, the J gene TRBJ2-3, with 8 nucleotides matching TRBD2. Germline V gene sequence: CDR1 SGHRS, CDR2 YFSETQ. Trimming cost V 3 bases and J 5 bases; bases outside gene matches: 8. This CDR3 comprises 15 residues. For the CDR3, the DNA is TGCGCCAGCAGCTCCTTAGCGGGACTAGGAGATACGCAGTATTTT. It yields the protein CASSSLAGLGDTQYF. The full variable domain, completed using reference TRBV5-1 and TRBJ2-3, is KAGVTQTPRYLIKTRGQQVTLSCSPISGHRSVSWYQQTPGQGLQFLFEYFSETQRNKGNFPGRFSGRQFSNSRSEMNVSTLELGDSALYLCASSSLAGLGDTQYFGPGTRLTVL.

This chain connects TRBV27 to TRBJ2-7; D not resolved. Germline loops: CDR1 MNHEY, CDR2 SMNVEV (reference sequence). V lost 2 bases, J lost 1 base, and 6 bases lay in between. The CDR3 runs 13 residues. CDR3 nucleotide sequence: TGTGCCAGCAGTTTAGGTCAGTCCTACGAGCAGTACTTC. As protein: CASSLGQSYEQYF.

The chain has TRBV6-1 and TRBJ1-2; 9 nucleotides line up with TRBD1. The V gene end was trimmed by 1 base and the J gene end by 8 bases; junction bases not matched to a gene: 8. Germline CDR1 and CDR2: MNHNS and SASEGT. The CDR3 consists of 15 residues. CDR3 loop: CASSEGRGQGEGYTF. DNA for the CDR3: TGTGCCAGCAGTGAAGGTCGGGGACAGGGAGAGGGCTACACCTTC.

This chain links TRBV10-2 with TRBJ1-1; 8 bases align to TRBD1. The CDR3 has 15 residues. Unmatched junction bases numbered 9, after V lost 8 bases and J lost 1 base. The germline gives CDR1 WSHSY, CDR2 SAAADI. CDR3 residues: CASPDREAPNTEAFF. DNA for the CDR3: TGCGCCAGCCCGGACAGGGAAGCACCGAACACTGAAGCTTTCTTT.

The rearrangement links TRBV6-2 or TRBV6-3 to TRBJ1-2; tentative D call: TRBD1 (5 bases). Germline values: CDR1 MNHEY, CDR2 SVGEGT. V gave up 5 bases and J gave up 4 bases, with 11 bases separating them. This CDR3 spans 13 amino acids. The DNA for the CDR3 is TGTGCCAGCAGTCAAACAGGCACCTATGGCTACACCTTC. Translated: CASSQTGTYGYTF.

V gene TRBV11-3 combines with J gene TRBJ2-3; no reliable D call. From germline, CDR1 is SGHNT and CDR2 YENEEA. This CDR3 has 14 residues. With 1 base removed from V and 6 bases from J, the gap between germline ends came to 11 bases. The CDR3 loop is CASSLVSQSDTQYF. The CDR3 DNA is TGTGCCAGCAGCTTAGTCTCTCAGTCGGATACGCAGTATTTT.

The chain is built from TRBV7-9 and TRBJ1-1; D is perhaps TRBD1 (5 bases). Germline values: CDR1 SEHNR, CDR2 FQNEAQ (reference sequence). The length of the CDR3 is 14 residues. Trimming stripped 2 bases from V and 1 base from J, with 8 bases between. The CDR3 region is CASSLSTGNTEAFF. The CDR3 nucleotides read TGTGCCAGCAGCTTAAGTACAGGGAACACTGAAGCTTTCTTT.

This chain joins TRBV24-1 and TRBJ2-1; TRBD2 agrees at 10 bases. The germline gives CDR1 KGHDR, CDR2 SFDVKD. V was pared by 4 bases and J by 6 bases, with 11 bases of the junction left unmatched. CDR3 length: 17 residues. As DNA, the CDR3 is TGTGCCACCAGTGAGTATAGGGCTAGCGGGAGTGGCAATGAGCAGTTCTTC. Amino acid sequence: CATSEYRASGSGNEQFF.